The 20 T cell receptor beta chains listed next were all sequenced from one sample in a study of blood T cell repertoires in COVID-19. This table comes from immunoSEQ multiplex PCR, and its TCRdb copy is limited to in-frame clones, with some not included. The data hold about 320,000 clones, with 80% to 90% observed a single time. Sequencing input: PBMCs or T cells enriched from blood (not recorded which). Receptor source: a man between 25 and 39 years old who had recovered from COVID-19.

The rearrangement joins TRBV3-1 (or the pseudogene TRBV3-2) to TRBJ2-1; perhaps TRBD1 as D (5 bases). Trimming pared 0 bases from V and 5 bases from J, leaving 11 bases between. The V gene's germline CDR1 is LGHDT and CDR2 YNNKEL (reference sequence). This CDR3 spans 15 amino acids. DNA for the CDR3: TGTGCCAGCAGCCAAGACAGGGTCGGCCACAATGAGCAGTTCTTC. Protein sequence: CASSQDRVGHNEQFF.

The V gene is TRBV28, the J gene TRBJ1-2; a weak D match, TRBD1 (6 bases). Trimming took 6 bases from V and 5 from J, leaving 13 bases between them. The CDR3 extends over 13 amino acids. Germline V gene sequence: CDR1 MDHEN, CDR2 SYDVKM. The CDR3 DNA sequence: TGTGCCAGCAGGACCGGGACAAGTTATGGCTACACCTTC. Translating it yields CASRTGTSYGYTF.

The chain couples TRBV19 to TRBJ2-3, with TRBD2 identical over 12 bases. The CDR3 loop spans 18 amino acids. Germline CDR1 LNHDA, CDR2 SQIVND (reference sequence). J was trimmed by 0 bases and V by 6 bases; bases with no gene match: 10. The CDR3 sequence: CASSPLAGGLASTDTQYF. CDR3 sequence (DNA): TGTGCCAGTAGCCCACTAGCGGGGGGCCTCGCTAGCACAGATACGCAGTATTTT.

The gene calls are TRBV11-1 and TRBJ2-3; 7 bases match TRBD2. The CDR3 totals 16 residues. V lost 5 bases to trimming and J lost 4 bases; unmatched junction nucleotides: 12. The germline V gene encodes CDR1 SGHAT and CDR2 FQDESV (reference sequence). As DNA, the CDR3 is TGTGCCAGCAGCGGTCCCATCCGGACTAGTGCAGATACGCAGTATTTT. Translating it yields CASSGPIRTSADTQYF.

The rearrangement uses TRBV5-1 and TRBJ2-3, with TRBD1 identical over 12 bases. Germline CDR1 is SGHRS and CDR2 is YFSETQ. The CDR3 has 16 amino acids. V was pared by 4 bases and J by 0 bases, with 3 bases of the junction left unmatched. CDR3 residues: CASSRDRGLSTDTQYF. In DNA form, the CDR3 reads TGCGCCAGCAGCCGGGACAGGGGGCTGAGCACAGATACGCAGTATTTT.

This chain connects TRBV24-1 to TRBJ2-7; unclear D gene. Per the germline V gene, CDR1 is KGHDR and CDR2 is SFDVKD. The CDR3 runs to 16 residues. Trimming left V 0 bases short and J 0 bases short, with 11 bases between. The DNA for the CDR3 is TGTGCCACCAGTGATTTGCCCCTCAGGTACTCCTACGAGCAGTACTTC. Translation gives CATSDLPLRYSYEQYF.

The chain joins TRBV24-1 to TRBJ1-2, with 10 bases identical to TRBD1. Germline values: CDR1 KGHDR, CDR2 SFDVKD. This CDR3 has 17 amino acids. V shed 4 bases, J shed 5 bases, and the junction held 12 bases outside the gene matches. Here the CDR3 reads CATSDTRTGGQYYGYTF. Here the CDR3 DNA reads TGTGCCACCAGTGACACTCGGACAGGGGGACAATATTATGGCTACACCTTC.

This sequence joins TRBV6-4 and TRBJ1-2; D is uncertain. The CDR3 sequence is 15 residues long. V gave up 2 bases and J gave up 2 bases, with 12 bases separating them. Germline V gives CDR1 MRHNA, CDR2 SNTAGT. This chain's CDR3 is CASSDQRTANYGYTF. CDR3 DNA: TGTGCCAGCAGTGACCAACGGACTGCCAACTATGGCTACACCTTC.

The J gene is TRBJ2-2, the V gene TRBV5-1; D gene ambiguous. The CDR3 spans 15 residues. The V end was cut by 0 bases, the J end by 2 bases, with 8 bases between. Germline loops: CDR1 SGHRS, CDR2 YFSETQ. This CDR3 is CASSLDRENTGELFF. Here the CDR3 DNA reads TGCGCCAGCAGCTTGGACAGAGAAAACACCGGGGAGCTGTTTTTT.

The chain combines TRBV7-8 with TRBJ2-1, with 7 bases lining up with TRBD2. CDR3 length equals 18 residues. V dropped 2 bases and J dropped 0; count of bases not matched to a gene: 10. Germline V lookup: CDR1 SGHVS, CDR2 FQNEAQ. The CDR3 protein is CASSLPRGGPSSYNEQFF. In DNA form, the CDR3 reads TGTGCCAGCAGCTTACCCCGGGGAGGGCCTAGCTCCTACAATGAGCAGTTCTTC.

This clone was counted a few times. The chain links TRBV19 to TRBJ1-2, with 7 nucleotides matching TRBD1. Germline values: CDR1 LNHDA, CDR2 SQIVND (reference sequence). The CDR3 spans 14 residues. The J segment lost 4 bases and the V segment lost 3 bases, leaving 5 bases of the junction unmatched. CDR3 sequence (DNA): TGTGCCAGTAGTATCTTGGCAGGGGGCTATGGCTACACCTTC. Protein: CASSILAGGYGYTF.

The CDR3 nucleotides are TGTGTCAGAAGCCCTAGTTGGGGCCAGCCCCAGCATTTT. Protein product: CVRSPSWGQPQHF. The chain carries TRBV7-5 and TRBJ1-5; TRBD1 was called by the table and not checked on the DNA. TRBV7-5 is described as a pseudogene. This CDR3 region has 13 residues.

The V call is TRBV11-2, the J call TRBJ2-1; 10 nucleotides agree with TRBD2. The germline V gene encodes CDR1 SGHAT and CDR2 FQNNGV. This CDR3 comprises 15 residues. V shed 5 bases and J 7 bases; nucleotides not matched to a gene: 8. The CDR3: CASSLRLAGGNEQFF. In DNA, the CDR3 is TGTGCCAGCAGCCTCAGACTAGCGGGTGGGAATGAGCAGTTCTTC.

The chain combines TRBV5-1 with TRBJ2-5; 9 bases align to TRBD2. This CDR3 comprises 15 residues. V trimming: 3 bases; J trimming: 3 bases; junction bases outside the gene matches: 6. Germline V gene lookup returns CDR1 SGHRS and CDR2 YFSETQ. The CDR3 nucleotides read TGCGCCAGCAGCTCCCTTAGCGGGGGAAAAGAGACCCAGTACTTC. It specifies CASSSLSGGKETQYF.

This rearrangement joins TRBV25-1 to TRBJ2-1; 15 nucleotides match TRBD2. The V gene's germline CDR1 is MGHDK and CDR2 SYGVNS. J lost 4 bases, V lost 3 bases, and 1 base had no gene match. The CDR3 spans 16 residues. The CDR3: CASSEGTSGGYNEQFF. CDR3 bases: TGTGCCAGCAGTGAGGGGACTAGCGGGGGGTACAATGAGCAGTTCTTC.

CDR3 sequence reads: CASSYSRTGGMETQYF. CDR3 in DNA: TGTGCCAGCAGTTACTCACGGACAGGGGGTATGGAGACCCAGTACTTC. The chain has TRBV6-5 and TRBJ2-5, with TRBD1 identical over 10 bases. Trimming took 0 bases from V and 5 from J; bases not matched to a gene: 6. This CDR3 spans 16 amino acids. Germline CDR1 MNHEY, CDR2 SVGAGI.

J is TRBJ2-5 and V is TRBV10-2, with TRBD2 matching over 7 bases. Germline assignment: CDR1 WSHSY and CDR2 SAAADI. The CDR3 loop spans 16 amino acids. Losses at the gene ends were 3 bases for V and 0 bases for J; bases not matched to a gene: 7. As DNA, the CDR3 is TGCGCCAGCAGTGACTGGCTAGCGGACAACCAAGAGACCCAGTACTTC. Protein product: CASSDWLADNQETQYF.

The chain carries TRBV19 and TRBJ2-7; 9 bases are shared with TRBD1. Germline-derived CDR1 and CDR2 are LNHDA and SQIVND (reference sequence). There are 16 residues in the CDR3. After removal of 6 bases from V and 1 base from J, the junction contained 10 bases not matched to a gene. The CDR3 nucleotides read TGTGCCAGTAGCAAACTATGGACAGGGGTATCCTACGAGCAGTACTTC. It codes for CASSKLWTGVSYEQYF. The variable domain in full, completed from reference TRBV19 and TRBJ2-7, reads DGGITQSPKYLFRKEGQNVTLSCEQNLNHDAMYWYRQDPGQGLRLIYYSQIVNDFQKGDIAEGYSVSREKKESFPLTVTSAQKNPTAFYLCASSKLWTGVSYEQYFGPGTRLTVT.

This chain links TRBV7-3 with TRBJ1-6; TRBD1 matches at 7 bases. Unmatched junction bases numbered 6, after V lost 2 bases and J lost 8 bases. CDR3 length: 15 residues. Germline loops: CDR1 SGHTA, CDR2 FQGTGA. CDR3 DNA sequence: TGTGCCAGCAGCTTAGGACAGGCAAGGGATTCACCCCTCCACTTT. Its translation is CASSLGQARDSPLHF. The full variable domain, its missing parts supplied by reference TRBV7-3 and TRBJ1-6, is GAGVSQTPSNKVTEKGKYVELRCDPISGHTALYWYRQSLGQGPEFLIYFQGTGAADDSGLPNDRFFAVRPEGSVSTLKIQRTERGDSAVYLCASSLGQARDSPLHFGNGTRLTVT.

V usage is TRBV3-1 (or the pseudogene TRBV3-2) and J usage is TRBJ2-5; TRBD2 aligns across 7 bases. CDR1 and CDR2 from the germline V gene are LGHDT and YNNKEL (reference sequence). V lost 3 bases and J lost 3; bases outside the gene matches: 4. The CDR3 length is 14 residues. The CDR3 nucleotides read TGTGCCAGCAGCCAGGTCGGGACTAAAGAGACCCAGTACTTC. Translated, it gives CASSQVGTKETQYF.